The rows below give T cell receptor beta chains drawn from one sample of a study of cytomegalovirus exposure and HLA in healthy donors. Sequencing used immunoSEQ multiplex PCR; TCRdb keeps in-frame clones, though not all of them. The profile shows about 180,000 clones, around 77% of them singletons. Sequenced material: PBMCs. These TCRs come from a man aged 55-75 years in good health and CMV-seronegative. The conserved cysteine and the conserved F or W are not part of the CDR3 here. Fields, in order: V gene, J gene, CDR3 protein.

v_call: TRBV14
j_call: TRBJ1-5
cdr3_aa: ASKSGAGKGVSFNQPQH

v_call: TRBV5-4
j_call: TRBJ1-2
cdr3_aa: ASSLESGIGDYGYT

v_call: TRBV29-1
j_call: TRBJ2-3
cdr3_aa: SVPRAGLTDTQY

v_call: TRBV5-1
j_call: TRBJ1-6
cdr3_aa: ASSLVSGSYNSPLH

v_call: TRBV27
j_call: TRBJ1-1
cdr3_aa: ASKTPGVGDTEAF

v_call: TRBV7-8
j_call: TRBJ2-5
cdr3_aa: ASSPTGTGRSETQY

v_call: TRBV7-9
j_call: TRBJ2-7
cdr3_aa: ASSPRDRGQDEQY

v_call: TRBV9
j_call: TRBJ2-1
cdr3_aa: ASTTGAGNEQF

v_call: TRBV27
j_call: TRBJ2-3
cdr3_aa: ASSLLGAAKVDTQY

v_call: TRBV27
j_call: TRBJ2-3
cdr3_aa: ASSSYSGGADTQY

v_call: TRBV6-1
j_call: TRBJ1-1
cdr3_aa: ASSDVRVGSEAF

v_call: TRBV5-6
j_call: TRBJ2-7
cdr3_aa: ASSLSPSSYEQY

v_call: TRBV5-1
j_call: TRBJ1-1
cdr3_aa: ASSLAGGNEAF

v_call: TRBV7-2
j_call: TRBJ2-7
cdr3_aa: ASSRQGEATYEQY

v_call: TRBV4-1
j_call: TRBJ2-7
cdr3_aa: ASSQEPMDRGPYEQY

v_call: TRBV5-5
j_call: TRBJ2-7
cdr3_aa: ASSLHRGSSYEQY

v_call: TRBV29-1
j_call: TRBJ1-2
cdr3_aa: SVEGSSRDNYGYP

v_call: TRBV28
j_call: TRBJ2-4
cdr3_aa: ASRTPGGAGNIQY

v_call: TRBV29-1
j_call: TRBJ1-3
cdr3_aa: SVEAGGWSSGNTIY

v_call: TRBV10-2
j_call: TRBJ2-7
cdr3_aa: ASSVGQDYEQY

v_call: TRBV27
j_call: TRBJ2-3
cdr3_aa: ASSFGVHGDTQY

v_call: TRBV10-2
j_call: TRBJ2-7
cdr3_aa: ASSVGSVPYEQY

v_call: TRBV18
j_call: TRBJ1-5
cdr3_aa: ASSPGRGAQDQPQH

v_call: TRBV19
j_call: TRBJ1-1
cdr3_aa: ASSIPGQGSPEAF

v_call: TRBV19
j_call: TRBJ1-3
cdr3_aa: ASTARQLVYTIY

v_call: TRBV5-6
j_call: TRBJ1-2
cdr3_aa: ASSLGSRLSYT

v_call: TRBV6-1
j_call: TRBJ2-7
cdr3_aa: ASTLWDRGPYEQY

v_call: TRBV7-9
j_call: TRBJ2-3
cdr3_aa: ASSSGQSGADTQY

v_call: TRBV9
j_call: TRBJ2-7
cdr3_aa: ASSVGLAGDPYEQY

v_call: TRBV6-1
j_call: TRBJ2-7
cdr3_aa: ASRVDSSSYEQY

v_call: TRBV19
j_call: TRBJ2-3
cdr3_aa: ASRPGQGTDTQY

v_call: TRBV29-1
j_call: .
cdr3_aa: SVGDRGTYEQY

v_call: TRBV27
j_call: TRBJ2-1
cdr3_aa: ASSLGGRGGNEQF

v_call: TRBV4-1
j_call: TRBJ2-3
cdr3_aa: ASSQGGPSSIVRDTQY

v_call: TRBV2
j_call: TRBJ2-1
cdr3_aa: ASRASLNNEQF

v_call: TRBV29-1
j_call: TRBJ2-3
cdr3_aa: SVESRADTQY

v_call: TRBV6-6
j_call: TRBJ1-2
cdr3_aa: ASTRQGGYGYT

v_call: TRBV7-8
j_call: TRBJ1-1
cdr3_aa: ASSSLQGNTEAF

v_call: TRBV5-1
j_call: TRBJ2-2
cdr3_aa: ASSFLAGSNTGELF

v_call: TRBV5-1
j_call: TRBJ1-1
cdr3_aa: ASSWEWGRGEAF

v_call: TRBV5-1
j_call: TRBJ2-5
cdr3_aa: ASSLDYRGQETQY

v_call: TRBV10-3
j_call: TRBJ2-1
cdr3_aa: AISESGGYNEQF

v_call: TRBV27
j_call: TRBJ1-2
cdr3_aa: ASSFRGNYGYT

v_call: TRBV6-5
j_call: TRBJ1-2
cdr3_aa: ASSAPGQRSGYP

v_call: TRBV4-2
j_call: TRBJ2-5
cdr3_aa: ASSQATGSAGEETQY

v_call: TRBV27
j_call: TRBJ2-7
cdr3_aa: ASSPSGQEQSYEQY

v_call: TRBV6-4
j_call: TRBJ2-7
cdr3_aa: ASSATSDRGAGLGIGQY